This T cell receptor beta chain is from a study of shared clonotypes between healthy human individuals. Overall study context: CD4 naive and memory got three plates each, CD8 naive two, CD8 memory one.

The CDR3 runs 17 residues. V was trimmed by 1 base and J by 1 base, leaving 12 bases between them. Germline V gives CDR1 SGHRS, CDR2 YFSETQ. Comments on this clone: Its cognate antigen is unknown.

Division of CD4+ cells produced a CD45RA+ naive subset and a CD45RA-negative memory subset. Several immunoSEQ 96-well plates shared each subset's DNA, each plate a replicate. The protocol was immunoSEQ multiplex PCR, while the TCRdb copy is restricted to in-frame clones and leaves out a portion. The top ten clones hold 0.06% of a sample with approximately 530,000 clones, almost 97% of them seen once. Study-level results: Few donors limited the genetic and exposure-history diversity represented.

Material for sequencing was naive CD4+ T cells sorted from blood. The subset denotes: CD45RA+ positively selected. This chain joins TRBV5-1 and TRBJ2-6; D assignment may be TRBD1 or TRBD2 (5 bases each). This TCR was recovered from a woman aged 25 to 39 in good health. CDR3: CASSLSGPGSGANVLTF. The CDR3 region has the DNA TGCGCCAGCAGCTTGTCGGGACCGGGATCTGGGGCCAACGTCCTGACTTTC.